Following are 25 T cell receptor beta chains from one sample sequenced in a study of blood T cell repertoires in COVID-19. TCRdb's copy holds only in-frame clones and misses some; the assay was immunoSEQ multiplex PCR. The table records roughly 140,000 clones, approximately 84% of them present only once. Material for sequencing was PBMCs or T cells enriched from blood (not recorded which). These receptors all stem from a woman aged 18-29 years who had been exposed to COVID-19.

V is TRBV7-6 and J is TRBJ1-1; D is uncertain. The germline V gene has CDR1 SGHVS and CDR2 FNYEAQ. The CDR3 is 13 amino acids. V was trimmed by 2 bases and J by 1 base, leaving 5 bases between them. The CDR3 here is CASSLHQNTEAFF. In DNA form, the CDR3 reads TGTGCCAGCAGCTTACATCAGAACACTGAAGCTTTCTTT.

The chain is built from TRBV6-5 and TRBJ1-2; 7 bases agree with TRBD1. There are 16 residues in the CDR3. CDR1 is MNHEY and CDR2 is SVGAGI in the germline V gene. With 0 bases clipped from V and 0 bases from J, the junction kept 4 bases outside the gene matches. As DNA, the CDR3 is TGTGCCAGCAGTTACTCAGGGACAGTCCCTAACTATGGCTACACCTTC. It encodes CASSYSGTVPNYGYTF.

The chain employs TRBV2 and TRBJ1-2; D is unresolved. The CDR3 is made up of 13 amino acids. Trimming shortened V by 8 bases and J by 5 bases, and 15 bases separated the two germline ends. Germline CDR1 SNHLY, CDR2 FYNNEI. CDR3 region: CASSRVGNYGYTF. The CDR3, as DNA: TGTGCCAGCTCGAGGGTAGGGAATTATGGCTACACCTTC.

The V gene is TRBV7-2, the J gene TRBJ1-2, with 7 bases aligning to TRBD1. J gave up 4 bases and V 4 bases, and 9 bases lay outside the gene matches. The germline V gene has CDR1 SGHTA and CDR2 FQGNSA. This CDR3 has 15 amino acids. The CDR3 DNA reads as TGTGCCAGCAGCTCGGGTGTAGGGGGCTCCTATGGCTACACCTTC. This translates into CASSSGVGGSYGYTF.

The chain employs TRBV28 and TRBJ2-1, with 9 nucleotides matching TRBD2. The V gene end was trimmed by 6 bases and the J gene end by 13 bases; junction bases not matched to a gene: 16. CDR3 size: 15 residues. Germline V lookup: CDR1 MDHEN, CDR2 SYDVKM. The DNA of the CDR3 is TGTGCCAGCAGGGTATCTGGGTTAGCGGGAGATGGACAGTTCTTC. It is translated as CASRVSGLAGDGQFF. The variable domain in full, completed from reference TRBV28 and TRBJ2-1, reads DVKVTQSSRYLVKRTGEKVFLECVQDMDHENMFWYRQDPGLGLRLIYFSYDVKMKEKGDIPEGYSVSREKKERFSLILESASTNQTSMYLCASRVSGLAGDGQFFGPGTRLTVL.

The chain uses TRBV2 and TRBJ1-6; 11 positions match TRBD1. This CDR3 is 14 amino acids long. Trimming removed 7 bases from V and 9 bases from J; junction bases left unmatched: 5. Germline-derived CDR1 and CDR2 are SNHLY and FYNNEI. CDR3 amino acids: CASKDRGQASPLHF. The CDR3 region has the DNA TGTGCCAGCAAGGACAGGGGGCAGGCTTCACCCCTCCACTTT.

V is TRBV21-1 and J is TRBJ1-6; TRBD1, the D gene given by the table, was not confirmed from the DNA. TRBV21-1 is termed a pseudogene. This CDR3 is 17 amino acids long. The CDR3 sequence: CASSKDGQRGQNSPLHF. Here the CDR3 DNA reads TGTGCCAGCAGCAAAGATGGACAAAGGGGGCAAAATTCACCCCTCCACTTT.

This chain connects TRBV5-6 to TRBJ1-2, with TRBD1 identical over 7 bases. The CDR3 spans 16 residues. The J segment lost 4 bases and the V segment lost 4 bases, leaving 13 bases of the junction unmatched. Germline V gene sequence: CDR1 SGHDT, CDR2 YYEEEE. The CDR3 reads CASSPKPPTGIYGYTF. DNA for the CDR3: TGTGCCAGCAGCCCTAAACCACCGACAGGGATCTATGGCTACACCTTC.

This chain connects TRBV6-5 to TRBJ2-7; TRBD1 agrees at 9 bases. CDR3 length: 14 amino acids. With V trimmed by 5 bases and J by 6 bases, 8 bases remained unmatched. The germline CDR1 and CDR2 sequences are MNHEY and SVGAGI. In nucleotides, the CDR3 is TGTGCCAGCAGTAACCGGGACAGGGTAATCGAGCAGTACTTC. The encoded protein is CASSNRDRVIEQYF.

This CDR3 is CAIGGQQETQYF. CDR3 sequence (DNA): TGTGCCATCGGAGGACAGCAAGAGACCCAGTACTTC. The V call is TRBV10-3, the J call TRBJ2-5; D might be TRBD1 (6 bases). The CDR3 has 12 amino acids. Germline lookup yields CDR1 ENHRY and CDR2 SYGVKD. V shed 8 bases and J shed 2 bases, with 9 bases lying between them.

The chain recombines TRBV5-8 with TRBJ1-5; 9 bases agree with TRBD1. This CDR3 is built from 16 residues. J gave up 3 bases and V 3 bases, and 7 bases lay outside the gene matches. In germline, CDR1 is SGHTS, CDR2 YDEGEE. CDR3 bases: TGTGCCAGCAGCTCCGGGACAGGGACTCCCAATCAGCCCCAGCATTTT. Amino acid sequence: CASSSGTGTPNQPQHF.

The chain recombines TRBV28 with TRBJ1-1; possibly TRBD1 for D (5 bases). This CDR3 region has 15 residues. Trimming took off 5 bases at V and 1 base at J, with 14 bases between the two ends. Germline CDR1 MDHEN, CDR2 SYDVKM. DNA of the CDR3: TGTGCCAGCAGTCCTTCCCGACAGCCGAACACTGAAGCTTTCTTT. It codes for CASSPSRQPNTEAFF.

The V and J genes are TRBV7-3 and TRBJ2-1, with 7 bases aligning to TRBD2. V lost 0 bases, J lost 9 bases, and 5 bases stayed unmatched. Germline values: CDR1 SGHTA, CDR2 FQGTGA. The CDR3 loop spans 14 amino acids. The CDR3 protein is CASSLTGGRIEQFF. CDR3 DNA sequence: TGTGCCAGCAGCTTAACGGGAGGGCGTATTGAGCAGTTCTTC.

This chain uses TRBV29-1 with TRBJ1-1, with TRBD1 matching over 7 bases. This CDR3 is 11 amino acids long. V shed 7 bases, J shed 6 bases, and the junction held 5 bases outside the gene matches. Germline CDR1 SQVTM, CDR2 ANQGSEA. The CDR3 loop reads CSAGTEAEAFF. The CDR3 region has the DNA TGCAGCGCGGGGACAGAAGCTGAAGCTTTCTTT.

This chain links TRBV11-2 with TRBJ1-2; possible D gene TRBD1, 6 bases. The V gene's germline CDR1 is SGHAT and CDR2 FQNNGV. V was cut by 0 bases and J by 5 bases, with 16 bases left in between. The CDR3 contains 16 residues. CDR3 bases: TGTGCCAGCAGCTTAGATGTTGGGGGCGCCGGGTATGGCTACACCTTC. Translation: CASSLDVGGAGYGYTF.

V is TRBV27 and J is TRBJ2-1; TRBD2 agrees at 13 bases. V was clipped by 5 bases and J by 5 bases; unmatched bases: 15. Germline lookup yields CDR1 MNHEY and CDR2 SMNVEV (reference sequence). This CDR3 region has 19 residues. CDR3 bases: TGTGCCAGCAGTCTCTCTGTGGGGACTAGCGGGATGGCGGACAATGAGCAGTTCTTC. The encoded protein is CASSLSVGTSGMADNEQFF.

The rearrangement links TRBV28 to TRBJ1-1, with D unclear. The germline V gene has CDR1 MDHEN and CDR2 SYDVKM. The CDR3 is made up of 15 amino acids. Trimming removed 7 bases at V and 0 bases at J, with 15 bases between. Here the CDR3 reads CASILPGRLNTEAFF. The CDR3 DNA follows: TGTGCCAGCATCTTGCCGGGTAGACTGAACACTGAAGCTTTCTTT.

The chain combines TRBV27 with TRBJ2-7; a weak D match, TRBD2 (6 bases). The CDR3 is 14 amino acids. V was clipped by 5 bases and J by 3 bases, with 14 bases between them. Looked up from germline, CDR1 is MNHEY and CDR2 is SMNVEV (reference sequence). In nucleotides, the CDR3 is TGTGCCAGCAGTCCTTCATTCGGGGGCTACGAGCAGTACTTC. This codes for CASSPSFGGYEQYF.

The chain combines TRBV19 with TRBJ1-4; possible D gene TRBD1, 5 bases. In germline, CDR1 is LNHDA, CDR2 SQIVND (reference sequence). The CDR3 loop spans 15 amino acids. V dropped 4 bases and J dropped 7 bases, with 16 bases sitting between them. The CDR3 region has the DNA TGTGCCAGTAGTACGCCCAGGGCGGGGAGTGAAAAACTGTTTTTT. This sequence encodes CASSTPRAGSEKLFF.

The CDR3 DNA is TGTGCCAGCAGTTTAAGGGGGAATGAGCAGTTCTTC. It is translated as CASSLRGNEQFF. The chain joins TRBV27 to TRBJ2-1; TRBD1 is a possible D gene (6 bases). There are 12 residues in the CDR3. Trimming shortened V by 2 bases and J by 7 bases, and 6 bases separated the two germline ends. Per the germline V gene, CDR1 is MNHEY and CDR2 is SMNVEV (reference sequence).

The chain carries TRBV28 and TRBJ2-7; 7 bases match TRBD1. The CDR3 contains 15 residues. In germline, CDR1 is MDHEN, CDR2 SYDVKM. V shed 5 bases and J 6 bases; nucleotides not matched to a gene: 13. CDR3 region: CASSAGDRMPSEQYF. The CDR3 DNA sequence: TGTGCCAGCAGTGCTGGGGACAGAATGCCGTCCGAGCAGTACTTC.

The rearrangement uses TRBV19 and TRBJ2-5; the D gene is possibly TRBD1 (6 bases). Germline V gives CDR1 LNHDA, CDR2 SQIVND (reference sequence). The CDR3 covers 13 residues. Deletions cut 4 bases from V and 3 bases from J, with 9 bases between. CDR3 amino acids: CASSTHREETQYF. Written as DNA, the CDR3 is TGTGCCAGTAGTACCCACAGGGAAGAGACCCAGTACTTC.

The chain is built from TRBV18 and TRBJ1-5, with D possibly TRBD1 on 5 matching bases. The germline V gene has CDR1 KGHSH and CDR2 LQKENI. The V end was cut by 0 bases, the J end by 5 bases, with 14 bases between. The CDR3 has 16 residues. CDR3 protein: CASSPPGRTNDQPQHF. DNA for the CDR3: TGTGCCAGCTCACCACCGGGCAGGACAAACGATCAGCCCCAGCATTTT.

This clone was seen a few times. The chain uses TRBV7-2 and TRBJ2-1, with D maybe TRBD1 (6 bases). Looked up from germline, CDR1 is SGHTA and CDR2 is FQGNSA. The CDR3 has 14 amino acids. V was cut by 2 bases and J by 6 bases, with 11 bases left in between. The CDR3 DNA sequence: TGTGCCAGCAGCTTACGGACAGTTTCCAATGAGCAGTTCTTC. This encodes CASSLRTVSNEQFF.

Note on this clone: A junction end diverges from the germline sequence, so it may reflect a read error. The chain has TRBV29-1 and TRBJ2-3; perhaps TRBD2 as D (5 bases). Per germline, CDR1 SQVTM and CDR2 ANQGSEA. The CDR3 is made up of 14 amino acids. The CDR3, as DNA: TGCAGCGTGGAAGACTACCTCGGCACAGATACGCAGTATTTT. Its translation is CSVEDYLGTDTQYF.